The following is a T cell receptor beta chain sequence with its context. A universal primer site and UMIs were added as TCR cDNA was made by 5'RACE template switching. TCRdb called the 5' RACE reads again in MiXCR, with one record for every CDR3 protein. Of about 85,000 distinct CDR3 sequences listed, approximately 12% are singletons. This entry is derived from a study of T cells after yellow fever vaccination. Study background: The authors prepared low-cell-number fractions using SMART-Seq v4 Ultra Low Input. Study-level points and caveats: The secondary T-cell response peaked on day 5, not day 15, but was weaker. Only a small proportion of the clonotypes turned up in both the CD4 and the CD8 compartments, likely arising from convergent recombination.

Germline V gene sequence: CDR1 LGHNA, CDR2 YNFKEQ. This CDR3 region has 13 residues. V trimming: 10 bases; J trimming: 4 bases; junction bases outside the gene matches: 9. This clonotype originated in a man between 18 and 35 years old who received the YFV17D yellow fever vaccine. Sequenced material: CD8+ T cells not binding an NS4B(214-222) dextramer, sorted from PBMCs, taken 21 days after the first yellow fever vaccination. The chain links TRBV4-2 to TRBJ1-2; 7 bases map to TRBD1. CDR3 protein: CAITGPGGYGYTF. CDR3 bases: TGTGCCATCACCGGGCCAGGGGGCTATGGCTACACCTTC.